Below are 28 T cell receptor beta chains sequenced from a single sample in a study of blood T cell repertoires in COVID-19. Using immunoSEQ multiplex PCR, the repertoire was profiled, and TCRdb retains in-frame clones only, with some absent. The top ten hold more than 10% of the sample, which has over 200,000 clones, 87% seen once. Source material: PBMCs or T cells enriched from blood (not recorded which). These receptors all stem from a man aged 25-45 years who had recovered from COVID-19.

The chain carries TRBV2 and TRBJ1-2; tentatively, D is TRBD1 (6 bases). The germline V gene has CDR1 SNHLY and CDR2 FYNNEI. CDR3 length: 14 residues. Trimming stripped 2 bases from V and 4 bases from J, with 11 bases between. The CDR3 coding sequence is TGTGCCAGCAGTGAAAATGGACAGTCCTATGGCTACACCTTC. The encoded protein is CASSENGQSYGYTF.

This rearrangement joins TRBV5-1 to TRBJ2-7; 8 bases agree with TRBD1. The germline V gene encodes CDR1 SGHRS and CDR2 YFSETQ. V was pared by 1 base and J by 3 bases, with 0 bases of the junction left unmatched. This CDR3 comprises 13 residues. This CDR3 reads CASSLTGGYEQYF. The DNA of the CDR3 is TGCGCCAGCAGCTTGACAGGGGGCTACGAGCAGTACTTC.

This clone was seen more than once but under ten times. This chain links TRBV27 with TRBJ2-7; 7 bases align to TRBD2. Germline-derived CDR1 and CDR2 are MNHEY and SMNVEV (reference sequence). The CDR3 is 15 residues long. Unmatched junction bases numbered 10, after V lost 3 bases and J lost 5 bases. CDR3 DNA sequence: TGTGCCAGCAGTTTTGGGAGGGTTTATAGTGACGAGCAGTACTTC. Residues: CASSFGRVYSDEQYF.

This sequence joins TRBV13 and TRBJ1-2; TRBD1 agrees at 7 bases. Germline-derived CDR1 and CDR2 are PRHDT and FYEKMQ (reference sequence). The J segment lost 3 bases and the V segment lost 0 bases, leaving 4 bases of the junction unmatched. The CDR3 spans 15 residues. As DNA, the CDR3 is TGTGCCAGCAGCTTAGGAACAGGGGTAGACTATGGCTACACCTTC. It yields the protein CASSLGTGVDYGYTF.

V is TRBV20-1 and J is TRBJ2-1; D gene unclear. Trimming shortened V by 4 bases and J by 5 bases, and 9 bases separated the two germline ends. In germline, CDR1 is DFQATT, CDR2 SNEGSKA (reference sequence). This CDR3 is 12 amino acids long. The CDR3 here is CSANELDNEQFF. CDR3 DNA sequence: TGCAGTGCTAATGAACTGGACAATGAGCAGTTCTTC.

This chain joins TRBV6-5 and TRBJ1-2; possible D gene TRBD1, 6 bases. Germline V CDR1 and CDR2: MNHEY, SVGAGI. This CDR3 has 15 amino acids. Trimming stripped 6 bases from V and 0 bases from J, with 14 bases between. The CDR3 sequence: CASRTDRLTNYGYTF. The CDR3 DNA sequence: TGTGCCAGCAGGACTGACAGGTTAACTAACTATGGCTACACCTTC.

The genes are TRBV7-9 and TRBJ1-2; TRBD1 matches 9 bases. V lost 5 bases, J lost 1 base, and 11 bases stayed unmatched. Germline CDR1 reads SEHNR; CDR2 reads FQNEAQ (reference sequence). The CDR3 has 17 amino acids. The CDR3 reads CASSRDRADTLNYGYTF. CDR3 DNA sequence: TGTGCCAGCAGCAGGGACAGGGCGGATACCCTTAACTATGGCTACACCTTC.

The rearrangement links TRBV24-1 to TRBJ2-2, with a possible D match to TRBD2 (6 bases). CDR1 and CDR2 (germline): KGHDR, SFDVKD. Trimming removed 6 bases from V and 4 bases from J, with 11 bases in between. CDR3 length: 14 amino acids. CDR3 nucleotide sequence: TGTGCCACCAGTATGTACGGGGGCACCGGGGAGCTGTTTTTT. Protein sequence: CATSMYGGTGELFF.

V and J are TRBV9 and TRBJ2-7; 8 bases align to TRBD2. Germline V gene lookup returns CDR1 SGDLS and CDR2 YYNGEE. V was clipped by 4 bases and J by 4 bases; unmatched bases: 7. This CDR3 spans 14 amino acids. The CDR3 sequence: CASSLSGEKYEQYF. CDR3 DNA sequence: TGTGCCAGCAGCCTTAGCGGGGAAAAATACGAGCAGTACTTC.

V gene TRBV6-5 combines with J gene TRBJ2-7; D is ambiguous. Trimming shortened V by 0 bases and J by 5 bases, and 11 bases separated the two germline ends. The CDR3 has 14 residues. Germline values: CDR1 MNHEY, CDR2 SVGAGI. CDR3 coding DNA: TGTGCCAGCAGTTACTCGACTCCAGTAGACGAGCAGTACTTC. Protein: CASSYSTPVDEQYF.

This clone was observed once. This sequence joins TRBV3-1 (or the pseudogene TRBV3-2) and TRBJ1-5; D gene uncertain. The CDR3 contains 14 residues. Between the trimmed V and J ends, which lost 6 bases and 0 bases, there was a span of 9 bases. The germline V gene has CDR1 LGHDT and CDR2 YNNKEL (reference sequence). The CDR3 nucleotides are TGTGCCAGCAGTTTCCAGTATAGCAATCAGCCCCAGCATTTT. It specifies CASSFQYSNQPQHF.

In DNA form, the CDR3 reads TGTGCCAGCAGTTGGGCCCAAGCGGCCGGGGAGACCGGGGAGCTGTTTTTT. This codes for CASSWAQAAGETGELFF. The chain is built from TRBV28 and TRBJ2-2; weak D call: TRBD2 (5 bases). The CDR3 extends over 17 amino acids. The V end was cut by 4 bases, the J end by 5 bases, with 20 bases between. The V gene's germline CDR1 is MDHEN and CDR2 SYDVKM.

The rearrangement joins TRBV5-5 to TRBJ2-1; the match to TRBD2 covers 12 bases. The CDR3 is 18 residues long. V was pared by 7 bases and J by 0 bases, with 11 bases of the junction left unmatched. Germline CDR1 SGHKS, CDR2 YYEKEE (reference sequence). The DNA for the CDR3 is TGTGCCAGCTCAACCGGACTAGCGGGACCTCTCTCCTACAATGAGCAGTTCTTC. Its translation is CASSTGLAGPLSYNEQFF.

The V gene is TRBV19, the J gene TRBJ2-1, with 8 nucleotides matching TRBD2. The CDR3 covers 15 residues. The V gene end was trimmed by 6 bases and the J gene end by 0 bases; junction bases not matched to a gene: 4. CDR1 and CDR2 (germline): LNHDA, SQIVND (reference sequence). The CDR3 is CASSLAGSSYNEQFF. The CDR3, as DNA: TGTGCCAGTAGCCTAGCGGGCTCCTCCTACAATGAGCAGTTCTTC.

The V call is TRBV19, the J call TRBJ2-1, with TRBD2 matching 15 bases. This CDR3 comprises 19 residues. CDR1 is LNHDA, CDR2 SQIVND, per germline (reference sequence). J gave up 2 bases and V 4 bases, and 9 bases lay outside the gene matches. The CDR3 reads CASSTSWTSGRGPYNEQFF. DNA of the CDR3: TGTGCCAGTAGTACCTCGTGGACTAGCGGGAGGGGACCCTACAATGAGCAGTTCTTC.

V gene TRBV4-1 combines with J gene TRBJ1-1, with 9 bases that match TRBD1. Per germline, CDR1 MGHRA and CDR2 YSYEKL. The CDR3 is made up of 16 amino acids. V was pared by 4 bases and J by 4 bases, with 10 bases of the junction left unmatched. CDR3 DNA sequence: TGCGCCAGCAGCCCCCTGGCGGGACAGGGTTCCACTGAAGCTTTCTTT. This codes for CASSPLAGQGSTEAFF.

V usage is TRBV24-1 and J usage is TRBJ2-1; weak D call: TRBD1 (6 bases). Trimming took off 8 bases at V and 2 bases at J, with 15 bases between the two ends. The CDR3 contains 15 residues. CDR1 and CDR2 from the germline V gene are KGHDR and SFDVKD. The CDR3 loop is CATKIKDRTYNEQFF. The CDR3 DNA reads TGTGCCACCAAAATCAAGGACAGAACCTACAATGAGCAGTTCTTC.

CDR3 sequence: CAWRTASGRVRAGELFF. CDR3 DNA sequence: TGTGCCTGGAGGACCGCTAGCGGGCGCGTCAGGGCCGGGGAGCTGTTTTTT. The chain joins TRBV30 to TRBJ2-2; TRBD2 agrees at 8 bases. The CDR3 totals 17 residues. V shed 3 bases and J 6 bases; nucleotides not matched to a gene: 15. Per germline, CDR1 GTSNPN and CDR2 SVGIG (reference sequence). Supplemented by reference TRBV30 and TRBJ2-2, the full variable domain reads SQTIHQWPATLVQPVGSPLSLECTVEGTSNPNLYWYRQAAGRGLQLLFYSVGIGQISSEVPQNLSASRPQDRQFILSSKKLLLSDSGFYLCAWRTASGRVRAGELFFGEGSRLTVL.

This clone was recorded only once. In nucleotides, the CDR3 is TGTGCCAGCTCACAAGGACTAGCGCAATCGGGGCAGTTCTTC. It translates to CASSQGLAQSGQFF. The chain has TRBV18 and TRBJ2-1; TRBD2 matches at 9 bases. The V gene end was trimmed by 4 bases and the J gene end by 12 bases; junction bases not matched to a gene: 10. Germline V gives CDR1 KGHSH, CDR2 LQKENI. This CDR3 has 14 residues.

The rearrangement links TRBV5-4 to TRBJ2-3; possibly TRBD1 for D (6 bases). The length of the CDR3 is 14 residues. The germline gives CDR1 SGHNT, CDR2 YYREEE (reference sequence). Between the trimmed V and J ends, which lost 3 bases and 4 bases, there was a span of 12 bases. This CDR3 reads CASSSQGLADTQYF. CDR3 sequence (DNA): TGTGCCAGCAGCTCCCAGGGGCTAGCAGATACGCAGTATTTT.

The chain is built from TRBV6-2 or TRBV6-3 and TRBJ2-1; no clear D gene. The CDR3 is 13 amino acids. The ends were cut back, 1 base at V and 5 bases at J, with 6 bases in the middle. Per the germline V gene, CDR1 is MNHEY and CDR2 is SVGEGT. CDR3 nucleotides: TGTGCCAGCAGTTACTGGGCTCACAATGAGCAGTTCTTC. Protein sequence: CASSYWAHNEQFF.

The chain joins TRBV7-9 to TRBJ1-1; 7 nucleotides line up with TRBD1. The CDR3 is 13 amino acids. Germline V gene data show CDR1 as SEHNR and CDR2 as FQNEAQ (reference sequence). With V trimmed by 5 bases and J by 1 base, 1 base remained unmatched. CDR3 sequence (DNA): TGTGCCAGCAGCCGGGACAGGAACACTGAAGCTTTCTTT. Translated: CASSRDRNTEAFF.

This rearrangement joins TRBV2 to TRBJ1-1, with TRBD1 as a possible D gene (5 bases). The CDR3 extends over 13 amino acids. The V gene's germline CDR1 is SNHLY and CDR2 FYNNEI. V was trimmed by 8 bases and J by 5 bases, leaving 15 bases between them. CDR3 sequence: CASVNGGGTEAFF. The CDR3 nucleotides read TGTGCCAGCGTTAACGGGGGAGGGACTGAAGCTTTCTTT.

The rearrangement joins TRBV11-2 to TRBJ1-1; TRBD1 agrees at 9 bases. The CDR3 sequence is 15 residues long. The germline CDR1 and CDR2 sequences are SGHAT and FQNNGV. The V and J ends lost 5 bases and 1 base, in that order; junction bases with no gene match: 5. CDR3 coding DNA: TGTGCCAGCAGCCCGACACAGGGGGCGAACACTGAAGCTTTCTTT. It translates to CASSPTQGANTEAFF.

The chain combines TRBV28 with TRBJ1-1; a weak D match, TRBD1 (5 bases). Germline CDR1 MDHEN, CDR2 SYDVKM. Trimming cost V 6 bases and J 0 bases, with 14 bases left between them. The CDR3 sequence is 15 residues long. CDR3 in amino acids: CASSPSDTMNTEAFF. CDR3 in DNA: TGTGCCAGCAGCCCCTCGGACACGATGAACACTGAAGCTTTCTTT. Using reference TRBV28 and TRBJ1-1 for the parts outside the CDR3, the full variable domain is DVKVTQSSRYLVKRTGEKVFLECVQDMDHENMFWYRQDPGLGLRLIYFSYDVKMKEKGDIPEGYSVSREKKERFSLILESASTNQTSMYLCASSPSDTMNTEAFFGQGTRLTVV.

In DNA form, the CDR3 reads TGTGCCAGCAGCTTAAGTGCGGGGGACTACAATGAGCAGTTCTTC. It is translated as CASSLSAGDYNEQFF. This sequence joins TRBV7-3 and TRBJ2-1; TRBD2 matches at 7 bases. CDR3 size: 15 residues. From germline, CDR1 is SGHTA and CDR2 FQGTGA. J was trimmed by 3 bases and V by 1 base; bases with no gene match: 3.

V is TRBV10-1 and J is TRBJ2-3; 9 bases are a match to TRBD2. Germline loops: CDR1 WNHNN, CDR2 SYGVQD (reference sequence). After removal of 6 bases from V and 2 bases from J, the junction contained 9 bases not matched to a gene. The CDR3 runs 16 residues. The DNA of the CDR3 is TGCGCCAGCAGCGGGACTAGCCGGTTATCCACAGATACGCAGTATTTT. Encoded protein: CASSGTSRLSTDTQYF.

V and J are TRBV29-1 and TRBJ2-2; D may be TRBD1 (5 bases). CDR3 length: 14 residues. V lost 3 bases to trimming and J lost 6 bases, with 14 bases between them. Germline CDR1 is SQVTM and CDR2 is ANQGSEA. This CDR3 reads CSVEGRVGAGELFF. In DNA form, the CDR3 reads TGCAGCGTTGAGGGCAGGGTAGGAGCCGGGGAGCTGTTTTTT.